This TCR beta chain was retrieved from a study of T cells expressing NK-cell markers. Study background: Seven of the eight sequenced donors were HCMV-seropositive; one was seronegative.

Details on this clonotype: Its antigen is not known.

Points from the study as a whole: The same clonotypes also predominated in the CD3+CD56-NKG2C+ fraction of several donors.

TCRdb reanalyzed the 5' RACE reads, giving one entry per CDR3 protein sequence and no DNA. The sample has a few hundred thousand distinct CDR3 sequences, and its top ten clones hold around 5.2%. Germline CDR1 is ENHRY and CDR2 is SYGVKD. This CDR3 is 17 amino acids long. This sequence was found in a man aged 18-75 years in good health. The rearrangement joins TRBV10-3 to TRBJ2-3; the D call of TRBD2 rests on TCRdb alone, since no DNA is present to check it. Sequenced material: blood T cells: a sorted CD56 or NKG2C T cell subset, CD4+ or CD8+ T cells, or bulk PBMC T cells (not recorded which). This CDR3 reads CAISERGSGAFKDTQYF.